These T cell receptor beta chains were read from a single sample in a study of naive and memory T cell subsets. A single record per CDR3 protein comes from TCRdb applying MiXCR to the UMI-ligation and nested PCR reads. Of roughly 100,000 distinct CDR3 sequences in the sample, around 10% were seen once. Sequenced input: naive CD4+ T cells from blood. Receptors were obtained from a human donor in good health. CDR3s include the opening cysteine and the closing phenylalanine or tryptophan. D genes are given only for firm matches. The listing skips clone size in some rows; elsewhere it reads once, few, many or a size class.

D gene	V gene	clone size	J gene	CDR3 DNA	CDR3 protein
TRBD1	TRBV4-2	many	TRBJ1-4	TGTGCCAGCTCCGACAGGGCAGGGGAAAAACTGTTTTTT	CASSDRAGEKLFF
NA	TRBV30	NA	TRBJ1-1	TGTGCCTGGAGTCCCCTGGGGGTCAGGTCTGAAGCTTTCTTT	CAWSPLGVRSEAFF
NA	TRBV4-2	few	TRBJ2-5	TGTGCCAGCAGCCAAGGGCGGTACCAAGAGACCCAGTACTTC	CASSQGRYQETQYF
NA	TRBV11-2	many	TRBJ2-7	TGTGCCAGCAGCTTCGACGGGATTCCTTCCTACGAGCAGTACTTC	CASSFDGIPSYEQYF
TRBD1	TRBV23-1	few	TRBJ2-2	TGCGCCAGCAGTCAGCCGCGCCGGACAGGGACATCCGATACCGGGGAGCTGTTTTTT	CASSQPRRTGTSDTGELFF
TRBD2	TRBV5-1	many	TRBJ2-5	TGCGCCAGCAGCTTGGGGTATAGCGGGGGGTTCAAGGAGACCCAGTACTTC	CASSLGYSGGFKETQYF
TRBD2	TRBV20-1	NA	TRBJ2-3	TGCAGTGCTCCACCCGGGACTACATCTCATACGCAGTATTTT	CSAPPGTTSHTQYF
NA	TRBV27	few	TRBJ2-3	TGTGCCAGCAGCCCGTCCGGGGGCCCATCGCAGTATTTT	CASSPSGGPSQYF
NA	TRBV12-3/TRBV12-4	few	TRBJ1-3	TGTGCCAGCAGTTTTGGACGGGTCAGAAACACCATATATTTT	CASSFGRVRNTIYF
TRBD2	TRBV7-3	many	TRBJ2-1	TGTGCCAGCAGCCCCTATCGGACTAGCGGGAGACACTACAATGAGCAGTTCTTC	CASSPYRTSGRHYNEQFF
NA	TRBV7-9	few	TRBJ1-6	TGTGCCAGCAGCTTAGCTAACCCGAATTATTCACCCCTCCACTTT	CASSLANPNYSPLHF